This T cell receptor beta chain originates from a study of blood T cells in healthy people across ages. This clonotype has ten or more counts. Germline CDR1 reads SGHDN; CDR2 reads FVKESK. This CDR3 is built from 17 residues. V lost 0 bases and J 4 bases, leaving 18 bases between the germline ends. Sample donors were healthy Caucasian individuals that came from Russia, aged 6 to 90. Samples each yielded at least 5 micrograms of total RNA. Primed by a sample-barcoded 5' primer and a J-beta primer mix, a second PCR proceeded for about 6 to 11 cycles. Every individual sample yielded 2.5 million or more paired-end reads (each containing CDR3). TCRdb re-called the 5' RACE reads with MiXCR, one entry per CDR3 protein. The profile shows around 1,700,000 distinct CDR3 sequences, 28% of them singletons.

The sequence was collected from a woman aged 25-40 years in good health. The rearrangement links TRBV14 to TRBJ1-2, with D possibly TRBD1 on 5 matching bases. The sequenced material came from blood. The CDR3 sequence is CASSQDRRGGTAYGYTF. CDR3 nucleotide sequence: TGTGCCAGCAGCCAAGATCGTCGGGGAGGGACGGCCTATGGCTACACCTTC. Full variable domain (remainder filled in from reference TRBV14 and TRBJ1-2): EAGVTQFPSHSVIEKGQTVTLRCDPISGHDNLYWYRRVMGKEIKFLLHFVKESKQDESGMPNNRFLAERTGGTYSTLKVQPAELEDSGVYFCASSQDRRGGTAYGYTFGSGTRLTVV.